The clone carrying this T cell receptor beta chain was observed a handful of times. Its cognate antigen is unknown. This sample stems from a study of beta chain features in type 1 diabetes. Study context: Regarding age, gender and cell yields, patients proved similar to healthy donors.

Each of the CD4+ naive, central memory, regulatory and stem cell-like memory populations was sorted via CD45RO/CCR7/CD25/CD127/CD95/CD27. Purity exceeding 95% was reached by all sorted populations. Sequenced material consisted of expressed TCRB transcripts (all of the isolated RNA was reverse transcribed). Using immunoSEQ multiplex PCR, the repertoire was profiled, and TCRdb retains in-frame clones only, with some absent. The sample contains 630,000 or so clones, around an eighth of which appear only once. Points from the study as a whole: Patients showed naive, central memory and Treg TCRB repertoires that appeared more similar than those of healthy donors. Moderate but significant shortening of TCRB CDR3s was recorded in all four CD4+ subsets from Type 1 diabetes patients.

This CDR3 has 15 amino acids. Germline CDR1 SEHNR, CDR2 FQNEAQ (reference sequence). V was pared by 5 bases and J by 0 bases, with 2 bases of the junction left unmatched. Sequencing was carried out using naive CD4+ T cells from blood. The chain joins TRBV7-9 to TRBJ2-3, with 10 nucleotides matching TRBD2. This sequence originates from a man aged 18 to 29 with type 1 diabetes. CDR3 in amino acids: CASSETSGSTDTQYF. The DNA for the CDR3 is TGTGCCAGCAGCGAGACTAGCGGGAGCACAGATACGCAGTATTTT.